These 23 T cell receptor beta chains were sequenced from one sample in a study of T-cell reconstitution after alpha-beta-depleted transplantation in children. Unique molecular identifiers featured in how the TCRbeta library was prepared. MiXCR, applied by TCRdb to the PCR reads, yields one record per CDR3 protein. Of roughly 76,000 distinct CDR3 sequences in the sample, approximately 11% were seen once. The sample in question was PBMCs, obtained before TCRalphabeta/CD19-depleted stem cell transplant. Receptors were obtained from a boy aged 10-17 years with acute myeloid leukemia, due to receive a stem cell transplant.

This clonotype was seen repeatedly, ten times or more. CDR3 in amino acids: CATSDFNGDNEQFF. CDR3 bases: TGTGCCACCAGTGATTTCAACGGTGACAATGAGCAGTTCTTC. The J gene is TRBJ2-1, the V gene TRBV24-1; no definite D call. This CDR3 has 14 residues. Germline V CDR1 and CDR2: KGHDR, SFDVKD. V shed 1 base and J shed 5 bases, with 8 bases lying between them.

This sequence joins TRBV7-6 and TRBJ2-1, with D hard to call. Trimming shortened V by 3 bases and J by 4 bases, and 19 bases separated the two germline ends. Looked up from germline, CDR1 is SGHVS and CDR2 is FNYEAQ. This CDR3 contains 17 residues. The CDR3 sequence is CASSFSMTEAPYNEQFF. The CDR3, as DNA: TGTGCCAGCAGCTTTTCCATGACTGAAGCACCATACAATGAGCAGTTCTTC.

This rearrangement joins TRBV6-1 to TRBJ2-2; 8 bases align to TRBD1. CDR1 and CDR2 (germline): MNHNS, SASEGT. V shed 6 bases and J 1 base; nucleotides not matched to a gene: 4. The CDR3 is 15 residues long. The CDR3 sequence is CASRSTGVNTGELFF. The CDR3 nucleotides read TGTGCCAGCAGATCGACAGGGGTGAACACCGGGGAGCTGTTTTTT.

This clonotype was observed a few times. The CDR3 spells CASSRRTSGYTDTQYF. In nucleotides, the CDR3 is TGTGCCAGTAGTCGACGGACTAGCGGGTACACAGATACGCAGTATTTT. The gene calls are TRBV19 and TRBJ2-3, with TRBD2 matching over 11 bases. Per germline, CDR1 LNHDA and CDR2 SQIVND (reference sequence). This CDR3 comprises 16 residues. Losses at the gene ends were 5 bases for V and 2 bases for J; bases not matched to a gene: 6.

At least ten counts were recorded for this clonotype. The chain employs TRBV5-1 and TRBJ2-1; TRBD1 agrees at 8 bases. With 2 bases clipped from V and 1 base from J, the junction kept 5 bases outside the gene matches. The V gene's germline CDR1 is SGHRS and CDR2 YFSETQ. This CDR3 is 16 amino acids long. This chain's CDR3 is CASSLGQGYSYNEQFF. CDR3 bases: TGCGCCAGCAGCTTAGGACAGGGATATTCCTACAATGAGCAGTTCTTC.

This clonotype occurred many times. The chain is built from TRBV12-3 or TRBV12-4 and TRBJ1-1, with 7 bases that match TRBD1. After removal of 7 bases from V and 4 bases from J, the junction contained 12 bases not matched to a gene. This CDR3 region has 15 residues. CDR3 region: CASTVTGRMSTEAFF. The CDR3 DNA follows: TGTGCCAGCACCGTGACAGGGAGGATGTCCACTGAAGCTTTCTTT.

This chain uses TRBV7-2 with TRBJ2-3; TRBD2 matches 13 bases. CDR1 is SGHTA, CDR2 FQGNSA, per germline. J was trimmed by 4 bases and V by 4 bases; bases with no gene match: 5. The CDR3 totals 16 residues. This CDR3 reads CASSSLLAGGPDTQYF. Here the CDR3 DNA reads TGTGCCAGCAGCTCTCTACTAGCGGGGGGGCCAGATACGCAGTATTTT.

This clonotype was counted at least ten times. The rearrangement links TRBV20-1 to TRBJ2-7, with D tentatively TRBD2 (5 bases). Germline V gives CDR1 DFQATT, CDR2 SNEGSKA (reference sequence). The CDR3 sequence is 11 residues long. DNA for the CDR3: TGCAGAATGACTACCTCCTACGAGCAGTACTTC. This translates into CRMTTSYEQYF.

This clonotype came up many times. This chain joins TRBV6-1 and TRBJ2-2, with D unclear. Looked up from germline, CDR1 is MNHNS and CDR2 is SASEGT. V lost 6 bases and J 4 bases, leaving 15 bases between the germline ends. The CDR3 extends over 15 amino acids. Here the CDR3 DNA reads TGTGCCAGCAGCAGAAATTCCCCGGGCACCGGGGAGCTGTTTTTT. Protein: CASSRNSPGTGELFF.

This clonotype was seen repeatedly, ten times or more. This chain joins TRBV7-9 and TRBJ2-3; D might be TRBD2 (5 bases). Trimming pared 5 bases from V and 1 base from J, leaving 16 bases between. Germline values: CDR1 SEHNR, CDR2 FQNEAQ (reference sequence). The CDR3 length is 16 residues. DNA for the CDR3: TGTGCCAGCAGCGCAAAGGATGGTAGCGGCACAGATACGCAGTATTTT. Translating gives CASSAKDGSGTDTQYF.

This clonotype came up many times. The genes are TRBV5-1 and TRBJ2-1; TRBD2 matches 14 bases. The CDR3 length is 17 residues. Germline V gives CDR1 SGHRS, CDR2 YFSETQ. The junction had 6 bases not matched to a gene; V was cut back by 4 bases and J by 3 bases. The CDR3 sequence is CASSTGLAGGYYNEQFF. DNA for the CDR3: TGCGCCAGCAGCACAGGACTAGCGGGGGGTTACTACAATGAGCAGTTCTTC.

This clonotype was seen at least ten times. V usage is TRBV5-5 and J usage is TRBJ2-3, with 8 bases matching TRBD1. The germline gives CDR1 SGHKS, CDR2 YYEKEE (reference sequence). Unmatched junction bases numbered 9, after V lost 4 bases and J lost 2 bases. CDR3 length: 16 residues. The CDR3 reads CASSRAWDRFTDTQYF. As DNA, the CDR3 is TGTGCCAGCAGCCGGGCTTGGGACAGGTTCACAGATACGCAGTATTTT.

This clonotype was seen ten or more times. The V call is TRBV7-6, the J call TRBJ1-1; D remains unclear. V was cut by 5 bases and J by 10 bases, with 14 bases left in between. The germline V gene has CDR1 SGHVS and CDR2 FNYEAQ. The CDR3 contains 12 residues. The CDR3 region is CASSLSGFGAFF. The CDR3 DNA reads TGTGCCAGCAGCCTAAGCGGGTTTGGAGCTTTCTTT.

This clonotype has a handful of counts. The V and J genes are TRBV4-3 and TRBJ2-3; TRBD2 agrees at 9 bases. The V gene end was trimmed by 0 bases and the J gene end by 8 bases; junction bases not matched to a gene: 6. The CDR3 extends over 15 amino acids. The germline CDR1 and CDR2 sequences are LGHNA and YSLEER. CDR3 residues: CASSQDPSGMVTQYF. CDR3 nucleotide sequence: TGCGCCAGCAGCCAAGACCCTAGCGGGATGGTTACGCAGTATTTT.

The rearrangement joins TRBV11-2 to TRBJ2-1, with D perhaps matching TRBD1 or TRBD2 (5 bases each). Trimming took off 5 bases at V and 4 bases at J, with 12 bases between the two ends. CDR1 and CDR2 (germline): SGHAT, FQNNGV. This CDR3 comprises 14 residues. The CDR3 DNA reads TGTGCCAGCAGCAGCCCGGGACGTTACAATGAGCAGTTCTTC. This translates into CASSSPGRYNEQFF.

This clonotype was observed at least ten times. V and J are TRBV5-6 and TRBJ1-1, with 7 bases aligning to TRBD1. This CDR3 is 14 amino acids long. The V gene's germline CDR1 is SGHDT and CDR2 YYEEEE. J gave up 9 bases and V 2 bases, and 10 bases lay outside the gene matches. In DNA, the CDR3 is TGTGCCAGCAGCTTTCCCCACGGGGGACAGAAAGCTTTCTTT. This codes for CASSFPHGGQKAFF.

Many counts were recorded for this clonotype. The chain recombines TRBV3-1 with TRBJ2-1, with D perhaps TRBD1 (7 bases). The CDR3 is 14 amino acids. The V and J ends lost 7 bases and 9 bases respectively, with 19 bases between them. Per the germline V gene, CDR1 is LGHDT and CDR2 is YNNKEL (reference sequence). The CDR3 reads CASTALGGGGEQFF. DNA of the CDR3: TGTGCCAGCACTGCCCTCGGAGGGGGCGGTGAGCAGTTCTTC.

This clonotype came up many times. The CDR3: CATSSRGNPVADTQYF. Here the CDR3 DNA reads TGTGCCACCAGCAGCCGAGGGAACCCTGTGGCAGATACGCAGTATTTT. V and J are TRBV15 and TRBJ2-3; a possible D gene is TRBD2 (5 bases). The V gene lost 3 bases and the J gene lost 4 bases, with 17 bases spanning the gap. In germline, CDR1 is LNHNV, CDR2 YYDKDF (reference sequence). The CDR3 is made up of 16 amino acids. Full variable domain (remainder filled in from reference TRBV15 and TRBJ2-3): DAMVIQNPRYQVTQFGKPVTLSCSQTLNHNVMYWYQQKSSQAPKLLFHYYDKDFNNEADTPDNFQSRRPNTSFCFLDIRSPGLGDTAMYLCATSSRGNPVADTQYFGPGTRLTVL.

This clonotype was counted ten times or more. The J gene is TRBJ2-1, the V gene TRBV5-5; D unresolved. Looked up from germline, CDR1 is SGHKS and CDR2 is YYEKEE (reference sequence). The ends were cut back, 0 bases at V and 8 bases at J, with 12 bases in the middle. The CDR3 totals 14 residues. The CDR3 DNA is TGTGCCAGCAGCTTGGGGCCCCCGACGTATGAGCAGTTCTTC. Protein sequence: CASSLGPPTYEQFF. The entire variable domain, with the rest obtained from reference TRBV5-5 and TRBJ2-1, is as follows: DAGVTQSPTHLIKTRGQQVTLRCSPISGHKSVSWYQQVLGQGPQFIFQYYEKEERGRGNFPDRFSARQFPNYSSELNVNALLLGDSALYLCASSLGPPTYEQFFGPGTRLTVL.

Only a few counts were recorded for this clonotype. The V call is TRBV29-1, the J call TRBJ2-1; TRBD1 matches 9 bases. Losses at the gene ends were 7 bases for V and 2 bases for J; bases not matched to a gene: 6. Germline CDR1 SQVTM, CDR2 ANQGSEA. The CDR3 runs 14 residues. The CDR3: CSAGDRDTYNEQFF. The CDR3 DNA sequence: TGCAGCGCTGGGGACAGGGACACCTACAATGAGCAGTTCTTC.

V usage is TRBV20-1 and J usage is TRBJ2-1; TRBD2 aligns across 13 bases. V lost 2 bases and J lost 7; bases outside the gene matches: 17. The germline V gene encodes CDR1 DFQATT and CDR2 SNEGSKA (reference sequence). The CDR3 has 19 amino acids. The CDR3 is CSARPIGLAGAGFRNEQFF. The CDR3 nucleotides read TGCAGTGCTAGACCAATAGGACTAGCGGGAGCAGGTTTTAGGAATGAGCAGTTCTTC.

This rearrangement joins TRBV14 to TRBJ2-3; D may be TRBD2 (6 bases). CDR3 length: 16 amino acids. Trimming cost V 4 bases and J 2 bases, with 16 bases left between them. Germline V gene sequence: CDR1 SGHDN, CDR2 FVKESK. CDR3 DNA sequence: TGTGCCAGCAGCCCCGCCCGGGACTTTTTCACAGATACGCAGTATTTT. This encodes CASSPARDFFTDTQYF.

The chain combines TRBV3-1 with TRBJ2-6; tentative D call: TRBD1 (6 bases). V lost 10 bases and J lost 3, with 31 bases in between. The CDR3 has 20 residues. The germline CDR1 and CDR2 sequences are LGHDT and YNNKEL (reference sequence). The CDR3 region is CATCQVRQAHFSGGANVLTF. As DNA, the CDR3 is TGTGCCACCTGCCAAGTCCGACAGGCGCATTTCTCAGGTGGGGCCAACGTCCTGACTTTC.